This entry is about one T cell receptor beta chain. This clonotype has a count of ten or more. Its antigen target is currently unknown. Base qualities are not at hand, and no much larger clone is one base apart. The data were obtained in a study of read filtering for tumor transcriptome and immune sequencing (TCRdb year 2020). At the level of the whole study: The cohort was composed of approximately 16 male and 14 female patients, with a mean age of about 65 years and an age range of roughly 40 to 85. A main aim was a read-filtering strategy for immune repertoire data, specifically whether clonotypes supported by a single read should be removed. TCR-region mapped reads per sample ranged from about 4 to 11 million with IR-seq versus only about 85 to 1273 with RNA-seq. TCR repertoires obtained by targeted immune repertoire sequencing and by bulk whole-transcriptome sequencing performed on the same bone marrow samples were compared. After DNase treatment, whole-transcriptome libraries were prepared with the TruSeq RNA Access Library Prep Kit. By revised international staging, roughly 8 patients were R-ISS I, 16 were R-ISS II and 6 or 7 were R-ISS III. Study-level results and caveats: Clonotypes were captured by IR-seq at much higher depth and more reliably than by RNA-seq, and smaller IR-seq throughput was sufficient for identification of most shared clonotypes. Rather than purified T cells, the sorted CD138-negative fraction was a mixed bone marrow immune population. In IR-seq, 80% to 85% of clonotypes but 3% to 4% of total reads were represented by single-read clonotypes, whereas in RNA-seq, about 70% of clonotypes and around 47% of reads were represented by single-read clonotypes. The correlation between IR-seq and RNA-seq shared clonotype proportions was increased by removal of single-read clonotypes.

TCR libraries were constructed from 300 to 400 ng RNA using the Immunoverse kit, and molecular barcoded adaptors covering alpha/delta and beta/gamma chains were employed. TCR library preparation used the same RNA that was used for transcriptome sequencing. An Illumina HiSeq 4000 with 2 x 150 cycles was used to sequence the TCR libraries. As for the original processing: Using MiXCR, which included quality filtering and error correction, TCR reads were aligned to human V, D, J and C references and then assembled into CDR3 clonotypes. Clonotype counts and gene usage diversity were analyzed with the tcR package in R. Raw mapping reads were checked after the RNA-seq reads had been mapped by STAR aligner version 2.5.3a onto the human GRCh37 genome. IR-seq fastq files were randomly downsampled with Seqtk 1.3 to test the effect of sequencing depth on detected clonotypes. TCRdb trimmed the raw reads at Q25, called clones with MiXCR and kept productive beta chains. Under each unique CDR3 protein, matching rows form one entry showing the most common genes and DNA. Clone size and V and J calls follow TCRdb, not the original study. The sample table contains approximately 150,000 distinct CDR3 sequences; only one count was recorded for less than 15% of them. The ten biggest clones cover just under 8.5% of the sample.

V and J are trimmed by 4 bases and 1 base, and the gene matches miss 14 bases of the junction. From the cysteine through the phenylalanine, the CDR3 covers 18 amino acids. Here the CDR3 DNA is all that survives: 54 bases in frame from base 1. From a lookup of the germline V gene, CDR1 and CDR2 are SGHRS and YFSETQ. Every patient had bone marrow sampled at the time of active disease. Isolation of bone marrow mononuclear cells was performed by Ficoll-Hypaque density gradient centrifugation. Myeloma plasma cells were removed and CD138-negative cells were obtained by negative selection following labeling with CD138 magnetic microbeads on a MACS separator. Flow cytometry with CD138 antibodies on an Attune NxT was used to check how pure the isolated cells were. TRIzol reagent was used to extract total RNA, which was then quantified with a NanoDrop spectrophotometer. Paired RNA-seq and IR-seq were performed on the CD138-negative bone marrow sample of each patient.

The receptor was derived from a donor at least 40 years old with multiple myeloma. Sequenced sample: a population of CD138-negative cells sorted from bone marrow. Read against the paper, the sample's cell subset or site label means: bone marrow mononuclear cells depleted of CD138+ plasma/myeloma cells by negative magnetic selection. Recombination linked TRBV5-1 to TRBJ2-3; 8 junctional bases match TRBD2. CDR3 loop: CASSPGLYSGIGTDTQYF. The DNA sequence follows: TGCGCCAGCAGCCCGGGACTCTATAGCGGGATTGGCACAGATACGCAGTATTTT.